This T cell receptor (beta chain) was sequenced for a study of T cell responses to AZD1222 COVID-19 vaccine. As for the study in general: It was second doses at about 4 or about 12 weeks that were pooled. Study-wide findings and caveats: With two AZD1222 doses given, Spike-specific TCR breadth and depth both rose. Only a handful of AZD1222 recipients tested seropositive at baseline. A reported finding is that nearly half of spike-specific TCRs target unmutated variant regions.

As to this clone: Its antigen is still unknown.

Per the germline V gene, CDR1 is MGHRA and CDR2 is YSYEKL. The length of the CDR3 is 18 residues. Trimming shortened V by 0 bases and J by 7 bases, and 22 bases separated the two germline ends. Assay: immunoSEQ multiplex PCR; the TCRdb copy retains only in-frame clones and omits some. The sample lists 80,000 to 130,000 clones, 85% to 90% occurring once. The receptor's source is an adult in good health. The sample was peripheral blood, taken on day 0 of AZD1222 vaccination. The chain couples TRBV4-1 to TRBJ2-1, with D tentatively TRBD1 (6 bases). The chain's CDR3 is CASSQDSGRGLRGNEQFF. The CDR3 DNA reads TGCGCCAGCAGCCAAGATTCCGGCAGGGGTCTTCGGGGTAATGAGCAGTTCTTC.